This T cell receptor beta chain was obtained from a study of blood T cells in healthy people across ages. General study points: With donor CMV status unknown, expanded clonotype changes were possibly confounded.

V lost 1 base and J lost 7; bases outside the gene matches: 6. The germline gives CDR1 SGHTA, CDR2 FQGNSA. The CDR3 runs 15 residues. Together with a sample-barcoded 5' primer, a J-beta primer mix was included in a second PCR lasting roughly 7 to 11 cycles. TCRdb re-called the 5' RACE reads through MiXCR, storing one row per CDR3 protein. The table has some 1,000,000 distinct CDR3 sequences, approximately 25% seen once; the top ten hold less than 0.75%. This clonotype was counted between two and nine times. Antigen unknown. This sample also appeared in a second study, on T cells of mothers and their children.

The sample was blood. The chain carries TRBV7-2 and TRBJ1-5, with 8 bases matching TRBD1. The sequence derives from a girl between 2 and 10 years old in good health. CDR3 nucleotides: TGTGCCAGCAGCTTAGTGGGACAGGTTGACCAGCCCCAGCATTTT. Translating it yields CASSLVGQVDQPQHF. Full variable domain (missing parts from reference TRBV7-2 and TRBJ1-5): GAGVSQSPSNKVTEKGKDVELRCDPISGHTALYWYRQSLGQGLEFLIYFQGNSAPDKSGLPSDRFSAERTGGSVSTLTIQRTQQEDSAVYLCASSLVGQVDQPQHFGDGTRLSIL.